The sequence of this T cell receptor beta chain was determined in a study of human T cells and chemical hapten exposure. Via MiXCR, TCRdb re-called the RACE reads, giving one row per CDR3 protein. Altogether under 450,000 distinct CDR3 sequences are present, more than 5% being singletons, with the ten largest covering roughly 5.4%. J was trimmed by 8 bases and V by 5 bases; bases with no gene match: 10. There are 14 residues in the CDR3. The germline V gene has CDR1 SEHNR and CDR2 FQNEAQ (reference sequence). This sample's time point: patch test 2, 6 weeks after DPC sensitization. Noted treatment: therapeutic diphenylcyclopropenone sensitization with weekly scalp DPC. Blood sampling preceded each patch test application. People who gave samples had alopecia, were 18 to 70 years old, and were suitable for DPC. This clonotype was counted a few times.

The receptor was isolated from a woman under 30 with alopecia areata. Some clones in this sample may be carry-over from other donors' samples. This chain connects TRBV7-9 to TRBJ1-2, with TRBD1 identical over 8 bases. The sample was whole blood, taken in connection with sensitization to the hapten diphenylcyclopropenone (DPC). Here the CDR3 reads CASSPGQGTHGYTF. The DNA of the CDR3 is TGTGCCAGCAGCCCCGGACAGGGAACGCACGGCTACACCTTC.